This T cell receptor (beta chain) came from a study of T cell responses to AZD1222 COVID-19 vaccine. As concerns this clone: Its specificity is not known.

Sequenced by immunoSEQ multiplex PCR; TCRdb stores in-frame clones only, minus some. The sample comprises 100,000 to 150,000 clones, just under 90% of which are singletons, and approximately 4.8% rests with the top ten. Germline V gene data show CDR1 as SGHKS and CDR2 as YYEKEE (reference sequence). The length of the CDR3 is 15 residues. Trimming cost V 1 base and J 5 bases, with 12 bases left between them. Study-wide results and caveats: Compared with day 0, the breadth and depth of the Spike-specific TCR repertoire rose significantly after two doses of AZD1222.

This sample comprised peripheral blood, obtained on day 0 of AZD1222 vaccination. The chain has TRBV5-5 and TRBJ1-4; possibly TRBD1 for D (5 bases). This TCR was sampled from an adult in good health. CDR3 coding DNA: TGTGCCAGCAGCTTGTACCGGGACGTAAATGAAAAACTGTTTTTT. Amino acid sequence: CASSLYRDVNEKLFF.